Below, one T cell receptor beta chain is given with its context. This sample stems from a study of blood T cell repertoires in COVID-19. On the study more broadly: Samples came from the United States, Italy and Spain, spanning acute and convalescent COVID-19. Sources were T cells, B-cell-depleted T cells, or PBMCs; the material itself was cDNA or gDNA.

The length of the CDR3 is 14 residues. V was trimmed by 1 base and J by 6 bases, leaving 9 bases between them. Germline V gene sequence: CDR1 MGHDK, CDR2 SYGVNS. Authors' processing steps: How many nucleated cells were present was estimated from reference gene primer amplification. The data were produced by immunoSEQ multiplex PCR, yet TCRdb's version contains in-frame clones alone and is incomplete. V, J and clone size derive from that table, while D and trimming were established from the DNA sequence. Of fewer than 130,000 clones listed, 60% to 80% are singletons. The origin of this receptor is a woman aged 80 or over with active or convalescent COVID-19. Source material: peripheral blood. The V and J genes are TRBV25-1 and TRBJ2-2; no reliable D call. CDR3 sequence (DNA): TGTGCCAGCAGTGAATGGGCCGAACCCGGGGAGCTGTTTTTT. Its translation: CASSEWAEPGELFF.